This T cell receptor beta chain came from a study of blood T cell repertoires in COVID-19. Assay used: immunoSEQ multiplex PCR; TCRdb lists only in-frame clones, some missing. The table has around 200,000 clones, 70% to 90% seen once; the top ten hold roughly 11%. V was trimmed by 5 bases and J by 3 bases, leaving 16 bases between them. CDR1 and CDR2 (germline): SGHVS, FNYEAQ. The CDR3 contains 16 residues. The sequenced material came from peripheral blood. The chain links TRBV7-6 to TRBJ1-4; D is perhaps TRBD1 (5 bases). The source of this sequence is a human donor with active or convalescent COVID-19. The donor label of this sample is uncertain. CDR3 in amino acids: CASSLDRSGANEKLFF. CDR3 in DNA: TGTGCCAGCAGCCTCGACAGATCTGGGGCTAATGAAAAACTGTTTTTT.